One T cell receptor beta chain is described in this entry. Its cognate antigen is unknown. There are 14 residues in the CDR3. V was pared by 3 bases and J by 4 bases, with 13 bases between. Germline CDR1 MNHNS, CDR2 SASEGT. The data were obtained in a study of immune heterogeneity within non-small cell lung tumors. The template consisted of bulk tumor genomic DNA, with about 600 ng used per sample. Surgery yielded several widely spaced biopsies per primary tumor. Undergoing curative surgery were patients whose non-small cell lung cancer was untreated and newly diagnosed. Multiplex PCR with 32 V and 13 J primers amplified TCR beta CDR3. TCRdb fed the multiplex PCR reads into MiXCR, producing one record per CDR3 protein. The top ten hold around 4.1% of the sample, which has over 25,000 distinct CDR3 sequences, about 29% seen once. Overall study results and limits: Identical dominant CDR3 beta clonotypes recurred across a patient's tumor sites, together with site-unique high-frequency clones. Individual patients largely had distinct high-frequency T-cell receptor beta clonotypes from one another.

The chain employs TRBV6-1 and TRBJ2-7; tentatively, D is TRBD1 (6 bases). The sample comprised lung tumor tissue. This receptor was identified in a man aged 40-49 years with non-small cell lung cancer. CDR3 amino acids: CASSDGGHGYEQYF. CDR3 bases: TGTGCCAGCAGTGATGGGGGACACGGTTACGAGCAGTACTTC.